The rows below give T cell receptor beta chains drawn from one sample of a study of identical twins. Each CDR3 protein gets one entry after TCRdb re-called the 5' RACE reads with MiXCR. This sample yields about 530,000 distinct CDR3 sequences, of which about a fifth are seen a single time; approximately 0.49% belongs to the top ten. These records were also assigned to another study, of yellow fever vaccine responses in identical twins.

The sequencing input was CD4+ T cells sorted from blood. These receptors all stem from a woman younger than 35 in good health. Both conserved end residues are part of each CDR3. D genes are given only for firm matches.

CDR3aa: CASTPGTSGNNEQFF
len: 15
v_gene: TRBV12-3/TRBV12-4
d_gene: TRBD2
j_gene: TRBJ2-1

CDR3aa: CASSYWTLTTGELFF
len: 15
v_gene: TRBV6-5
d_gene: .
j_gene: TRBJ2-2

CDR3aa: CSAPTPNEQFF
len: 11
v_gene: TRBV20-1
d_gene: .
j_gene: TRBJ2-1

CDR3aa: CASSLAPGQGVGELFF
len: 16
v_gene: TRBV5-1
d_gene: TRBD1
j_gene: TRBJ2-2

CDR3aa: CASSVDRGYNEQFF
len: 14
v_gene: TRBV5-1
d_gene: TRBD1
j_gene: TRBJ2-1

CDR3aa: CASSQVGPQETQYF
len: 14
v_gene: TRBV7-9
d_gene: .
j_gene: TRBJ2-5

CDR3aa: CATSDLNDPMADTQYF
len: 16
v_gene: TRBV24-1
d_gene: .
j_gene: TRBJ2-3

CDR3aa: CATSAPMGLVAESSYNEQFF
len: 20
v_gene: TRBV24-1
d_gene: .
j_gene: TRBJ2-1

CDR3aa: CASSPELNTEAFF
len: 13
v_gene: TRBV16
d_gene: .
j_gene: TRBJ1-1

CDR3aa: CASFSPGLADYNEQFF
len: 16
v_gene: TRBV12-3/TRBV12-4
d_gene: TRBD2
j_gene: TRBJ2-1

CDR3aa: CASSLNTASGRALPGELFF
len: 19
v_gene: TRBV5-4
d_gene: TRBD2
j_gene: TRBJ2-2

CDR3aa: CASSLITRIGELFF
len: 14
v_gene: TRBV7-9
d_gene: .
j_gene: TRBJ2-2

CDR3aa: CASRRGHEQYF
len: 11
v_gene: TRBV12-3/TRBV12-4
d_gene: .
j_gene: TRBJ2-7

CDR3aa: CASSFRVFDTEAFF
len: 14
v_gene: TRBV7-2
d_gene: .
j_gene: TRBJ1-1

CDR3aa: CASRYGAGVQETQYF
len: 15
v_gene: TRBV12-3/TRBV12-4
d_gene: .
j_gene: TRBJ2-5

CDR3aa: CASSFGTSGRAGEQFF
len: 16
v_gene: TRBV7-2
d_gene: TRBD2
j_gene: TRBJ2-1

CDR3aa: CASSYSRTRLNNEQFF
len: 16
v_gene: TRBV6-2/TRBV6-3
d_gene: .
j_gene: TRBJ2-1

CDR3aa: CASSEVLGQPQHF
len: 13
v_gene: TRBV6-1
d_gene: .
j_gene: TRBJ1-5

CDR3aa: CASTSGTGFTGELFF
len: 15
v_gene: TRBV12-3/TRBV12-4
d_gene: TRBD1
j_gene: TRBJ2-2

CDR3aa: CASSSRVGTYGGYTF
len: 15
v_gene: TRBV12-3/TRBV12-4
d_gene: .
j_gene: TRBJ1-2

CDR3aa: CSAKGEGTGVPYEQYF
len: 16
v_gene: TRBV20-1
d_gene: .
j_gene: TRBJ2-7

CDR3aa: CSVEGEGSGRSYNEQFF
len: 17
v_gene: TRBV29-1
d_gene: TRBD2
j_gene: TRBJ2-1

CDR3aa: CASSSPGTSGTAYNEQFF
len: 18
v_gene: TRBV6-5
d_gene: TRBD2
j_gene: TRBJ2-1

CDR3aa: CASSSSPGLAPTQYF
len: 15
v_gene: TRBV7-9
d_gene: TRBD2
j_gene: TRBJ2-3

CDR3aa: CASGPGQGGEKLFF
len: 14
v_gene: TRBV5-1
d_gene: TRBD1
j_gene: TRBJ1-4

CDR3aa: CASSQDWGQAGNEQFF
len: 16
v_gene: TRBV3-1
d_gene: TRBD1
j_gene: TRBJ2-1

CDR3aa: CASSLYPGGLQETQYF
len: 16
v_gene: TRBV5-1
d_gene: .
j_gene: TRBJ2-5

CDR3aa: CAISDGVAGYTF
len: 12
v_gene: TRBV10-3
d_gene: .
j_gene: TRBJ1-2

CDR3aa: CASSAPPTSTDTQYF
len: 15
v_gene: TRBV9
d_gene: .
j_gene: TRBJ2-3

CDR3aa: CATTGLARNEQFF
len: 13
v_gene: TRBV7-9
d_gene: TRBD2
j_gene: TRBJ2-1

CDR3aa: CASSRLAGGSDTQYF
len: 15
v_gene: TRBV3-1
d_gene: TRBD2
j_gene: TRBJ2-3

CDR3aa: CASTPGNGKETQYF
len: 14
v_gene: TRBV7-9
d_gene: .
j_gene: TRBJ2-5

CDR3aa: CSVRVSGVTTNSGANVLTF
len: 19
v_gene: TRBV29-1
d_gene: .
j_gene: TRBJ2-6

CDR3aa: CAISGTGLAGNNEQFF
len: 16
v_gene: TRBV10-3
d_gene: TRBD2
j_gene: TRBJ2-1

CDR3aa: CASTTTGMLSYEQYF
len: 15
v_gene: TRBV19
d_gene: .
j_gene: TRBJ2-7

CDR3aa: CASSLWQASTEAFF
len: 14
v_gene: TRBV5-5
d_gene: .
j_gene: TRBJ1-1

CDR3aa: CASSFSGTVIQYF
len: 13
v_gene: TRBV5-1
d_gene: TRBD2
j_gene: TRBJ2-4

CDR3aa: CASSPGEKLFF
len: 11
v_gene: TRBV18
d_gene: .
j_gene: TRBJ1-4

CDR3aa: CASSFSSQETQYF
len: 13
v_gene: TRBV12-3/TRBV12-4
d_gene: .
j_gene: TRBJ2-5

CDR3aa: CASSLGRGAGNEQFF
len: 15
v_gene: TRBV5-1
d_gene: .
j_gene: TRBJ2-1

CDR3aa: CAIWVADTQYF
len: 11
v_gene: TRBV10-3
d_gene: .
j_gene: TRBJ2-3

CDR3aa: CASSVGSLAMGNEQFF
len: 16
v_gene: TRBV9
d_gene: .
j_gene: TRBJ2-1

CDR3aa: CASSFRRLAGGPLPNEQFF
len: 19
v_gene: TRBV27
d_gene: TRBD2
j_gene: TRBJ2-1

CDR3aa: CASSPQSLPFGANVLTF
len: 17
v_gene: TRBV28
d_gene: .
j_gene: TRBJ2-6

CDR3aa: CASSLKGTGANTGELFF
len: 17
v_gene: TRBV11-2
d_gene: .
j_gene: TRBJ2-2

CDR3aa: CASSLYWVEDSGGLPASSYNEQFF
len: 24
v_gene: TRBV27
d_gene: TRBD2
j_gene: TRBJ2-1

CDR3aa: CASSLEPLAKNIQYF
len: 15
v_gene: TRBV5-1
d_gene: .
j_gene: TRBJ2-4

CDR3aa: CASARKPVHNEQFF
len: 14
v_gene: TRBV5-6
d_gene: .
j_gene: TRBJ2-1

CDR3aa: CASAPGGSYSGNEQFF
len: 16
v_gene: TRBV12-5
d_gene: TRBD2
j_gene: TRBJ2-1

CDR3aa: CASSERTGWEATEAFF
len: 16
v_gene: TRBV6-1
d_gene: TRBD1
j_gene: TRBJ1-1

CDR3aa: CASSASVNYGYTF
len: 13
v_gene: TRBV9
d_gene: .
j_gene: TRBJ1-2

CDR3aa: CASSQTGGAGELFF
len: 14
v_gene: TRBV5-1
d_gene: TRBD2
j_gene: TRBJ2-2

CDR3aa: CASSQPDRGSGNTIYF
len: 16
v_gene: TRBV4-1
d_gene: TRBD1
j_gene: TRBJ1-3

CDR3aa: CASSPAAGRNIFEQYF
len: 16
v_gene: TRBV18
d_gene: .
j_gene: TRBJ2-7